The 30 T cell receptor beta chains reported below all come from one sample, sequenced in a study of blood T cell repertoires in COVID-19. TCRdb keeps only in-frame clones here, not all; method: immunoSEQ multiplex PCR. The sample lists 150,000 to 200,000 clones; around 80% were seen once. Sample: PBMCs or T cells enriched from blood (not recorded which). The receptors derive from a woman in her forties or fifties in a cohort exposed to, infected with or recovered from COVID-19 (not recorded which).

The table lists this clone with a count of one. The chain combines TRBV11-2 with TRBJ1-2; possible D gene TRBD1, 5 bases. This CDR3 is 13 amino acids long. The germline V gene encodes CDR1 SGHAT and CDR2 FQNNGV. Trimming left V 1 base short and J 6 bases short, with 9 bases between. CDR3 region: CASSLGQGDGYTF. The CDR3 DNA is TGTGCCAGCAGCTTAGGGCAGGGCGATGGCTACACCTTC.

The chain employs TRBV7-9 and TRBJ1-1; D is possibly TRBD1 (6 bases). The CDR3 runs to 15 residues. Germline CDR1 reads SEHNR; CDR2 reads FQNEAQ (reference sequence). Trimming took 3 bases from V and 1 from J, leaving 12 bases between them. The CDR3 loop is CASSFSGGGNTEAFF. The CDR3 bases are TGTGCCAGCAGCTTCTCGGGGGGCGGGAACACTGAAGCTTTCTTT. Based on the CDR3 plus reference TRBV7-9 and TRBJ1-1, the full variable domain is DTGVSQNPRHKITKRGQNVTFRCDPISEHNRLYWYRQTLGQGPEFLTYFQNEAQLEKSRLLSDRFSAERPKGSFSTLEIQRTEQGDSAMYLCASSFSGGGNTEAFFGQGTRLTVV.

The chain recombines TRBV5-1 with TRBJ2-5, with 8 nucleotides matching TRBD2. Germline V gene data show CDR1 as SGHRS and CDR2 as YFSETQ. J gave up 3 bases and V 4 bases, and 5 bases lay outside the gene matches. This CDR3 contains 14 residues. As DNA, the CDR3 is TGCGCCAGCAGCACGGGGGGGGGCGAAGAGACCCAGTACTTC. Amino acid sequence: CASSTGGGEETQYF.

The chain couples TRBV21-1 to TRBJ2-7; the table's TRBD2 call for D was not verified on the DNA. TRBV21-1 is a listed pseudogene. This CDR3 region has 16 residues. The CDR3: CASSNPGGSGGYEQYF. CDR3 in DNA: TGTGCCAGCAGCAACCCGGGTGGTAGCGGGGGTTACGAGCAGTACTTC.

V usage is TRBV19 and J usage is TRBJ1-2; weak D call: TRBD1 (6 bases). There are 13 residues in the CDR3. The V gene's germline CDR1 is LNHDA and CDR2 SQIVND (reference sequence). Trimming left V 7 bases short and J 7 bases short, with 16 bases between. CDR3: CASIQAGESGYTF. CDR3 DNA sequence: TGTGCCAGTATTCAGGCAGGGGAGTCTGGCTACACCTTC.

In this sample, this clone turned up once. The junction does not match germline at one end; this may be a read error. J is TRBJ2-3 and V is TRBV7-9, with 8 bases that match TRBD1. The CDR3 is 14 amino acids. Germline assignment: CDR1 SEHNR and CDR2 FQNEAQ (reference sequence). This CDR3 is CASSLGTTGDHREF. The CDR3 DNA is TGTGCCAGCAGCCTGGGGACGACAGGGGACCATCGAGAGTTT.

The chain has TRBV6-5 and TRBJ2-1; 8 nucleotides align to TRBD2. The V and J ends lost 4 bases and 5 bases, in that order; junction bases with no gene match: 4. Germline loops: CDR1 MNHEY, CDR2 SVGAGI. The CDR3 is made up of 14 amino acids. DNA of the CDR3: TGTGCCAGCAGTTCGCGACTAGCGAACAATGAGCAGTTCTTC. It codes for CASSSRLANNEQFF.

The rearrangement joins TRBV5-1 to TRBJ1-1, with 7 bases identical to TRBD1. Trimming cost V 4 bases and J 4 bases; bases outside gene matches: 4. The germline gives CDR1 SGHRS, CDR2 YFSETQ. CDR3 length: 13 residues. CDR3 coding DNA: TGCGCCAGCAGCACGGGGACAGCCACTGAAGCTTTCTTT. Its translation: CASSTGTATEAFF. The full variable domain, with the rest looked up from reference TRBV5-1 and TRBJ1-1, is KAGVTQTPRYLIKTRGQQVTLSCSPISGHRSVSWYQQTPGQGLQFLFEYFSETQRNKGNFPGRFSGRQFSNSRSEMNVSTLELGDSALYLCASSTGTATEAFFGQGTRLTVV.

V and J are TRBV28 and TRBJ2-1; 10 positions match TRBD2. The germline CDR1 and CDR2 sequences are MDHEN and SYDVKM. With 6 bases clipped from V and 6 bases from J, the junction kept 8 bases outside the gene matches. This CDR3 comprises 15 residues. CDR3 DNA sequence: TGTGCCAGCAGCAAGAATGGACTAGCGGCCAATGAGCAGTTCTTC. Its translation: CASSKNGLAANEQFF.

This chain uses TRBV30 with TRBJ1-4, with 8 bases matching TRBD1. The germline V gene has CDR1 GTSNPN and CDR2 SVGIG (reference sequence). With V trimmed by 2 bases and J by 8 bases, 7 bases remained unmatched. This CDR3 contains 14 residues. In DNA, the CDR3 is TGTGCCTGGAGTTCGGACAGGGAGAGCGAAAAACTGTTTTTT. This codes for CAWSSDRESEKLFF.

The chain employs TRBV3-1 (or the pseudogene TRBV3-2) and TRBJ2-3, with TRBD2 matching 14 bases. This CDR3 region has 17 residues. Germline CDR1 is LGHDT and CDR2 is YNNKEL (reference sequence). The V gene end was trimmed by 5 bases and the J gene end by 1 base; junction bases not matched to a gene: 5. The CDR3 DNA reads as TGTGCCAGCAGCGAGGGGACTAGCGGGGGAGGCACAGATACGCAGTATTTT. This sequence encodes CASSEGTSGGGTDTQYF.

This chain connects TRBV5-1 to TRBJ2-7, with TRBD1 matching over 9 bases. After removal of 3 bases from V and 3 bases from J, the junction contained 4 bases not matched to a gene. The CDR3 loop spans 14 amino acids. Germline values: CDR1 SGHRS, CDR2 YFSETQ. CDR3 residues: CASSYTGGSYEQYF. The CDR3 bases are TGCGCCAGCAGCTACACAGGGGGCAGCTACGAGCAGTACTTC.

CDR3 protein: CASSQEGLPGYTF. CDR3 coding DNA: TGTGCCAGCAGCCAAGAAGGACTACCTGGCTACACCTTC. The J gene is TRBJ1-2, the V gene TRBV4-2; D not certain. V lost 0 bases and J 7 bases, leaving 9 bases between the germline ends. The CDR3 has 13 amino acids. From germline, CDR1 is LGHNA and CDR2 YNFKEQ.

The V gene is TRBV4-3, the J gene TRBJ2-7; D is possibly TRBD2 (6 bases). The germline gives CDR1 LGHNA, CDR2 YSLEER. The length of the CDR3 is 16 residues. Trimming left V 2 bases short and J 2 bases short, with 16 bases between. CDR3 in DNA: TGCGCCAGCAGCCAAAGCGCCCGCGGGGCTACCTACGAGCAGTACTTC. Translating it yields CASSQSARGATYEQYF.

V gene TRBV4-1 combines with J gene TRBJ2-2; the D gene is possibly TRBD1 (6 bases). Germline V gene data show CDR1 as MGHRA and CDR2 as YSYEKL. CDR3 length: 16 residues. The V end was cut by 0 bases, the J end by 7 bases, with 15 bases between. The CDR3 nucleotides are TGCGCCAGCAGCCAAGAAACAGGGCGGAGAGACGGGGAGCTGTTTTTT. Translation gives CASSQETGRRDGELFF.

J is TRBJ2-2 and V is TRBV7-2; tentative D call: TRBD2 (6 bases). Deletions cut 5 bases from V and 3 bases from J, with 13 bases between. The CDR3 consists of 15 residues. Germline CDR1 reads SGHTA; CDR2 reads FQGNSA. The chain's CDR3 is CASSPYTGDTGELFF. CDR3 DNA: TGTGCCAGCAGCCCCTATACGGGGGACACCGGGGAGCTGTTTTTT.

This chain joins TRBV15 and TRBJ1-4; D possibly corresponds to TRBD1 (5 bases). The length of the CDR3 is 15 residues. V was cut by 3 bases and J by 4 bases, with 12 bases left in between. Germline CDR1 is LNHNV and CDR2 is YYDKDF (reference sequence). CDR3 sequence reads: CATSRVPGRNEKLFF. DNA for the CDR3: TGTGCCACCAGCAGGGTACCAGGGCGTAATGAAAAACTGTTTTTT. The variable domain in full, completed from reference TRBV15 and TRBJ1-4, reads DAMVIQNPRYQVTQFGKPVTLSCSQTLNHNVMYWYQQKSSQAPKLLFHYYDKDFNNEADTPDNFQSRRPNTSFCFLDIRSPGLGDTAMYLCATSRVPGRNEKLFFGSGTQLSVL.

The V and J genes are TRBV7-3 and TRBJ1-1; 7 bases map to TRBD1. The CDR3 extends over 13 amino acids. The V and J ends lost 3 bases and 8 bases, in that order; junction bases with no gene match: 6. Germline V CDR1 and CDR2: SGHTA, FQGTGA. CDR3 DNA: TGTGCCAGCAGCTTTAGGGGGCGGCAGGAAGCTTTCTTT. Translated: CASSFRGRQEAFF. The entire variable domain, with the rest obtained from reference TRBV7-3 and TRBJ1-1, is as follows: GAGVSQTPSNKVTEKGKYVELRCDPISGHTALYWYRQSLGQGPEFLIYFQGTGAADDSGLPNDRFFAVRPEGSVSTLKIQRTERGDSAVYLCASSFRGRQEAFFGQGTRLTVV.

The rearrangement links TRBV3-1 (or the pseudogene TRBV3-2) to TRBJ2-7; 7 bases match TRBD1. With V trimmed by 8 bases and J by 2 bases, 9 bases remained unmatched. CDR3 size: 14 residues. Germline CDR1 and CDR2: LGHDT and YNNKEL (reference sequence). The CDR3 sequence: CASSNWDRAYEQYF. The CDR3 DNA reads TGTGCCAGCTCCAACTGGGACAGAGCCTACGAGCAGTACTTC.

The J gene is TRBJ2-5, the V gene TRBV18, with 11 bases matching TRBD1. V gave up 4 bases and J gave up 4 bases; unmatched junction bases: 11. Germline CDR1 reads KGHSH; CDR2 reads LQKENI. The CDR3 runs 17 residues. The DNA for the CDR3 is TGTGCCAGCTCACTACTTACACCGGGACAGGGGGGAGAGACCCAGTACTTC. Translated: CASSLLTPGQGGETQYF.

This clone has a single count. CDR3 sequence: CASIESGAAEKLFF. The CDR3 region has the DNA TGTGCCAGCATCGAGAGTGGAGCAGCTGAAAAACTGTTTTTT. The chain employs TRBV2 and TRBJ1-4, with unresolved D. This CDR3 spans 14 amino acids. The V and J ends lost 7 bases and 7 bases respectively, with 16 bases between them. CDR1 is SNHLY, CDR2 FYNNEI, per germline. Drawing the rest from reference TRBV2 and TRBJ1-4, the complete variable domain is EPEVTQTPSHQVTQMGQEVILRCVPISNHLYFYWYRQILGQKVEFLVSFYNNEISEKSEIFDDQFSVERPDGSNFTLKIRSTKLEDSAMYFCASIESGAAEKLFFGSGTQLSVL.

The chain joins TRBV19 to TRBJ2-1; 13 bases map to TRBD2. The V gene end was trimmed by 7 bases and the J gene end by 7 bases; junction bases not matched to a gene: 7. This CDR3 has 15 amino acids. Germline V gives CDR1 LNHDA, CDR2 SQIVND (reference sequence). The CDR3 loop reads CASMRTSGSENEQFF. CDR3 nucleotides: TGTGCCAGTATGAGGACTAGCGGGAGTGAAAATGAGCAGTTCTTC.

This clone was detected only a few times. The sample carries other DNA sequences with the same CDR3. The chain couples TRBV29-1 to TRBJ1-5; 10 bases agree with TRBD1. There are 14 residues in the CDR3. V was pared by 4 bases and J by 1 base, with 1 base of the junction left unmatched. Germline CDR1 and CDR2: SQVTM and ANQGSEA. In DNA form, the CDR3 reads TGCAGCGTTGGACAGGGGGCGAGCAATCAGCCCCAGCATTTT. Translating it yields CSVGQGASNQPQHF. Complete variable domain (other parts from reference TRBV29-1 and TRBJ1-5): SAVISQKPSRDICQRGTSLTIQCQVDSQVTMMFWYRQQPGQSLTLIATANQGSEATYESGFVIDKFPISRPNLTFSTLTVSNMSPEDSSIYLCSVGQGASNQPQHFGDGTRLSIL.

The chain couples TRBV25-1 to TRBJ2-1; TRBD2 is a possible D gene (6 bases). The ends were cut back, 5 bases at V and 0 bases at J, with 14 bases in the middle. The CDR3 has 16 residues. Looked up from germline, CDR1 is MGHDK and CDR2 is SYGVNS. Written as DNA, the CDR3 is TGTGCCAGCAGTCCAGTCGGGAGAAGCTCCTACAATGAGCAGTTCTTC. Encoded protein: CASSPVGRSSYNEQFF. The full variable domain, in which reference TRBV25-1 and TRBJ2-1 provide the parts outside the CDR3, is EADIYQTPRYLVIGTGKKITLECSQTMGHDKMYWYQQDPGMELHLIHYSYGVNSTEKGDLSSESTVSRIRTEHFPLTLESARPSHTSQYLCASSPVGRSSYNEQFFGPGTRLTVL.

The genes are TRBV2 and TRBJ1-5; D is perhaps TRBD1 (6 bases). The germline V gene has CDR1 SNHLY and CDR2 FYNNEI. V shed 6 bases and J shed 4 bases, with 19 bases lying between them. The CDR3 sequence is 16 residues long. CDR3 loop: CASSHIDRTGNQPQHF. The CDR3 DNA is TGTGCCAGCAGCCATATTGACAGGACGGGAAATCAGCCCCAGCATTTT. The variable domain in full, completed from reference TRBV2 and TRBJ1-5, reads EPEVTQTPSHQVTQMGQEVILRCVPISNHLYFYWYRQILGQKVEFLVSFYNNEISEKSEIFDDQFSVERPDGSNFTLKIRSTKLEDSAMYFCASSHIDRTGNQPQHFGDGTRLSIL.

This clone was seen a single time. CDR3 sequence: CASSLLSTSGAGNEQFF. In DNA form, the CDR3 reads TGTGCCAGCAGTTTACTCTCGACTAGCGGGGCTGGGAATGAGCAGTTCTTC. The chain uses TRBV27 and TRBJ2-1; 11 bases match TRBD2. This CDR3 comprises 17 residues. Losses at the gene ends were 2 bases for V and 7 bases for J; bases not matched to a gene: 10. Germline V gene sequence: CDR1 MNHEY, CDR2 SMNVEV (reference sequence).

V and J are TRBV4-1 and TRBJ1-5; TRBD1 matches 7 bases. V gave up 8 bases and J gave up 6 bases; unmatched junction bases: 13. This CDR3 has 15 amino acids. In germline, CDR1 is MGHRA, CDR2 YSYEKL. The CDR3 loop reads CASGPEGAKGQPQHF. The CDR3 region has the DNA TGCGCCAGCGGACCAGAGGGGGCGAAAGGTCAGCCCCAGCATTTT.

CDR3: CASQGLAVQETQYF. CDR3 nucleotide sequence: TGTGCCAGCCAGGGACTAGCGGTCCAAGAGACCCAGTACTTC. The gene calls are TRBV3-1 (or the pseudogene TRBV3-2) and TRBJ2-5; 11 bases line up with TRBD2. V gave up 8 bases and J gave up 1 base; unmatched junction bases: 3. The CDR3 has 14 residues. CDR1 is LGHDT, CDR2 YNNKEL, per germline (reference sequence).

This chain joins TRBV19 and TRBJ1-1, with D hard to call. The CDR3 is made up of 11 amino acids. Germline assignment: CDR1 LNHDA and CDR2 SQIVND (reference sequence). CDR3 sequence reads: CSVARNTEAFF. In DNA form, the CDR3 reads TGTAGTGTCGCCAGGAACACTGAAGCTTTCTTT.

The V call is TRBV15, the J call TRBJ1-4, with 8 nucleotides matching TRBD1. The CDR3 has 24 amino acids. After removal of 3 bases from V and 0 bases from J, the junction contained 27 bases not matched to a gene. Germline CDR1 and CDR2: LNHNV and YYDKDF (reference sequence). The chain's CDR3 is CATSSTHSPIDRGYATATNEKLFF. In DNA, the CDR3 is TGTGCCACCAGCAGTACCCACAGTCCGATCGACAGGGGTTACGCTACTGCAACTAATGAAAAACTGTTTTTT.